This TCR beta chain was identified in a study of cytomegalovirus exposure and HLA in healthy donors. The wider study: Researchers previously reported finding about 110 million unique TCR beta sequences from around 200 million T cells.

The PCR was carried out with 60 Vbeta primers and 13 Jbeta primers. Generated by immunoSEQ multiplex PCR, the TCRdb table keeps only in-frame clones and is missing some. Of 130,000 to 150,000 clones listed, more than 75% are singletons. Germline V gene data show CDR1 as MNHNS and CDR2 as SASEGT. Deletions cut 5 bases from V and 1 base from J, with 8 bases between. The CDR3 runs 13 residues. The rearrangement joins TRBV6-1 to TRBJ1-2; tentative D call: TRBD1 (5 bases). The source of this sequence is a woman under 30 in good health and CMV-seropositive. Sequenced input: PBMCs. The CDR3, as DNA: TGTGCCAGCAGTCAGACAGATAACTATGGCTACACCTTC. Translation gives CASSQTDNYGYTF.